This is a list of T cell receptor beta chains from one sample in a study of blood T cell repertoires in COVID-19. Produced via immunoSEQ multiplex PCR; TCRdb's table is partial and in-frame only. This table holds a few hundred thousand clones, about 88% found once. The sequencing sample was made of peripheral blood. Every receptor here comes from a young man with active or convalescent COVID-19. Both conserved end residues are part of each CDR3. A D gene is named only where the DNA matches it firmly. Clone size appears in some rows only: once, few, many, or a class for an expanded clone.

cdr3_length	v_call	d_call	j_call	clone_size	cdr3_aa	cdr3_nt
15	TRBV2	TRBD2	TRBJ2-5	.	CASTVGLAPRETQYF	TGTGCCAGCACGGTGGGACTAGCACCGAGGGAGACCCAGTACTTC
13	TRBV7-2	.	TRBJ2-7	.	CASSLVCSYEQYF	TGTGCCAGCAGCTTAGTCTGCTCCTACGAGCAGTACTTC
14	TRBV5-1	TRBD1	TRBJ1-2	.	CASSRRDRVAGYTF	TGCGCCAGCAGCCGGAGGGACAGGGTGGCTGGCTACACCTTC
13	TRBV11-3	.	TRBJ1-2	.	CASSPQGDYGYTF	TGTGCCAGCAGCCCCCAAGGGGACTATGGCTACACCTTC
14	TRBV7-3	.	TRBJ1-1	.	CASSLQGAGTEAFF	TGTGCCAGCAGCTTACAGGGTGCCGGCACTGAAGCTTTCTTT
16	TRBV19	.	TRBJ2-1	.	CASSIAAAGSYNEQFF	TGTGCCAGTAGTATAGCAGCGGCGGGTTCCTACAATGAGCAGTTCTTC
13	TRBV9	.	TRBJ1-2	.	CASSADWNYGYTF	TGTGCCAGCAGCGCGGACTGGAACTATGGCTACACCTTC
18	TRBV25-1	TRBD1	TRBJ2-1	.	CASSSGVVGTGIRNEQFF	TGTGCCAGCAGTTCGGGGGTAGTCGGGACAGGGATTCGCAATGAGCAGTTCTTC
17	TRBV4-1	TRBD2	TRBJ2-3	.	CASSQGPQRGSTDTQYF	TGCGCCAGCAGCCAAGGCCCTCAGCGGGGAAGCACAGATACGCAGTATTTT
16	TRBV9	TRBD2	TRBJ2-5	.	CASSLPQAGGDETQYF	TGTGCCAGCAGCCTTCCCCAAGCGGGGGGTGACGAGACCCAGTACTTC
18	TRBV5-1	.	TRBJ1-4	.	CASSLIRGPFSTNEKLFF	TGCGCCAGCAGCCTTATAAGGGGCCCCTTTTCAACTAATGAAAAACTGTTTTTT
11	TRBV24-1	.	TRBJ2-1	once	CATSLYNEQFF	TGTGCCACCAGTCTCTACAATGAGCAGTTCTTC
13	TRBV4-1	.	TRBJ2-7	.	CASSQWGDYEQYF	TGCGCCAGCAGCCAGTGGGGGGACTACGAGCAGTACTTC
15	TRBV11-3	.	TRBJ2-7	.	CASSFTARNSYEQYF	TGTGCCAGCAGCTTTACGGCTAGGAACTCCTACGAGCAGTACTTC
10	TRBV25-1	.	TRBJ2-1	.	CASGANEQFF	TGTGCCAGCGGAGCTAATGAGCAGTTCTTC
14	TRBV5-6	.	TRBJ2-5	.	CASSWAGSQETQYF	TGTGCCAGCAGCTGGGCTGGGTCACAAGAGACCCAGTACTTC
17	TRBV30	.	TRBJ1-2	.	CAWRRSPGQNGVGGYTF	TGTGCCTGGAGGCGTAGCCCCGGACAGAATGGAGTCGGTGGCTACACCTTC
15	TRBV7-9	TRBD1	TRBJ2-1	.	CASSQTGGYPNEQFF	TGTGCCAGCAGCCAGACAGGGGGGTACCCCAATGAGCAGTTCTTC
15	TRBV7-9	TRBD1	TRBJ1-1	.	CASSSRAGGNTEAFF	TGTGCCAGCAGCTCCCGGGCAGGGGGGAACACTGAAGCTTTCTTT
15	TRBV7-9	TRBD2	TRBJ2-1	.	CASSIPGLAGGEQFF	TGTGCCAGCAGCATTCCGGGACTAGCGGGAGGTGAGCAGTTCTTC
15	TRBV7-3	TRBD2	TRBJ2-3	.	CASSFSGSGGDTQYF	TGTGCCAGCAGCTTTAGCGGGAGTGGCGGGGATACGCAGTATTTT
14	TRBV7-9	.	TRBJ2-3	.	CASSLVTGTDTQYF	TGTGCCAGCAGCTTAGTCACGGGAACAGATACGCAGTATTTT
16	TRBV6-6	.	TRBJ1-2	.	CASSPSATRPNYGYTF	TGTGCCAGCAGTCCCTCCGCGACACGTCCTAACTATGGCTACACCTTC
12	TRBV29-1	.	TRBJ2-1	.	CSVEGSQGGQFF	TGCAGCGTTGAAGGCTCACAGGGTGGGCAGTTCTTC
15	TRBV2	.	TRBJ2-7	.	CASSASGERAYEQYF	TGTGCCAGCAGTGCCTCGGGAGAGAGGGCCTACGAGCAGTACTTC
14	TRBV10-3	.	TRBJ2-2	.	CAISQLVGGGELFF	TGTGCCATCAGTCAACTAGTAGGTGGCGGGGAGCTGTTTTTT
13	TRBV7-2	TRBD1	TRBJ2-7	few	CASSADRGNEQYF	TGTGCCAGCAGCGCGGACAGGGGGAACGAGCAGTACTTC
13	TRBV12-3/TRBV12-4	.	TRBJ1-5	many	CASRAGGYQPQHF	TGTGCCAGCAGAGCGGGGGGGTATCAGCCCCAGCATTTT
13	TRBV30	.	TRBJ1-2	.	CAWYLMGGGGYTF	TGTGCCTGGTATCTAATGGGCGGGGGCGGCTACACCTTC
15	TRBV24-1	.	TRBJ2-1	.	CATSARTSPRGEQFF	TGTGCCACCAGTGCAAGGACTAGTCCGAGGGGGGAGCAGTTCTTC
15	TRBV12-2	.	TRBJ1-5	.	CASRLETGAGQPQHF	TGTGCAAGTCGCTTAGAAACAGGGGCTGGTCAGCCCCAGCATTTT
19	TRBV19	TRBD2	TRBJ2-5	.	CASSHSSGLAGGFDETQYF	TGTGCCAGTAGTCATTCTTCCGGACTAGCGGGAGGGTTTGATGAGACCCAGTACTTC
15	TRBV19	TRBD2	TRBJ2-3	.	CASRRSGVRSDTQYF	TGTGCCAGTCGGCGTAGCGGGGTTCGGTCAGATACGCAGTATTTT
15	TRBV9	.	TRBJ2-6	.	CASSAASRGANVLTF	TGTGCCAGCAGCGCCGCTTCGCGGGGGGCCAACGTCCTGACTTTC
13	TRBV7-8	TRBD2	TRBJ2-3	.	CASSSGRADTQYF	TGTGCCAGCAGTAGCGGGAGGGCAGATACGCAGTATTTT
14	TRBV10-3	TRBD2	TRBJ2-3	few	CAISPTSGTDTQYF	TGTGCCATCAGCCCGACTAGCGGGACGGATACGCAGTATTTT
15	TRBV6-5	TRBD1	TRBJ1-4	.	CASSPQGAPNEKLFF	TGTGCCAGCAGTCCTCAGGGGGCGCCTAATGAAAAACTGTTTTTT
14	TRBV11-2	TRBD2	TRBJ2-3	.	CASRQTSGSDTQYF	TGTGCCAGCAGACAAACTAGCGGGAGTGATACGCAGTATTTT
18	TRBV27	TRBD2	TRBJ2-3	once	CASSLISWAGGRTDTQYF	TGTGCCAGCAGTTTAATCAGTTGGGCGGGGGGGCGGACAGATACGCAGTATTTT
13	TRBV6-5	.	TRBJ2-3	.	CASRRARTDTQYF	TGTGCCAGCAGGAGGGCTCGCACAGATACGCAGTATTTT
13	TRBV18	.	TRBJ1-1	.	CASTTDRNTEAFF	TGTGCCAGCACAACGGACAGGAACACTGAAGCTTTCTTT
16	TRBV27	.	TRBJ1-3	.	CASRRQGSLAGNTIYF	TGTGCCAGCCGTCGGCAGGGGTCCTTGGCTGGAAACACCATATATTTT
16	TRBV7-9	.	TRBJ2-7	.	CASSPTPTVWLDEQYF	TGTGCCAGCAGCCCTACCCCGACAGTTTGGTTGGACGAGCAGTACTTC
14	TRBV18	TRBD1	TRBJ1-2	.	CASSPPGQGYGYTF	TGTGCCAGCTCACCACCGGGACAGGGCTATGGCTACACCTTC
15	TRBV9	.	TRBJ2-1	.	CASSVAGAAYNEQFF	TGTGCCAGCAGCGTAGCGGGAGCAGCCTACAATGAGCAGTTCTTC
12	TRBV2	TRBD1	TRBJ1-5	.	CASDRGNQPQHF	TGTGCCAGCGACAGGGGTAATCAGCCCCAGCATTTT
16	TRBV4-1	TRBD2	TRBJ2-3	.	CASSQPGLGIIDTQYF	TGCGCCAGCAGCCAACCGGGACTAGGGATCATAGATACGCAGTATTTT
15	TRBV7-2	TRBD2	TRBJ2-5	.	CASSLDPAGGGTQYF	TGTGCCAGCAGCTTAGATCCAGCGGGGGGAGGGACCCAGTACTTC
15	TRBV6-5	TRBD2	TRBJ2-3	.	CASSPGLAFLDTQYF	TGTGCCAGCAGCCCGGGACTAGCTTTCTTAGATACGCAGTATTTT
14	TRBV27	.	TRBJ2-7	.	CASSNPDKSYEQYF	TGTGCCAGCAGCAACCCGGACAAATCCTACGAGCAGTACTTC
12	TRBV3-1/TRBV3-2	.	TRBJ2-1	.	CASSIGGPVRFF	TGTGCCAGCAGCATCGGAGGCCCCGTCAGGTTCTTC
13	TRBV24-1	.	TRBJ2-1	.	CATRIKGYNEQFF	TGTGCCACCAGGATTAAGGGGTACAATGAGCAGTTCTTC
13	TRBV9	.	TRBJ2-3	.	CASSTRGTDTQYF	TGTGCCAGCAGCACTCGAGGCACAGATACGCAGTATTTT
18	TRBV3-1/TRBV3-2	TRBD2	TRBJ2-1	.	CASSQEGFTSGRAGEQFF	TGTGCCAGCAGCCAAGAAGGCTTTACTAGCGGGAGGGCCGGTGAGCAGTTCTTC
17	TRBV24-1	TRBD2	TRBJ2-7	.	CATSDSTASGRVYEQYF	TGTGCCACCAGTGACTCCACGGCTAGCGGGAGGGTATACGAGCAGTACTTC
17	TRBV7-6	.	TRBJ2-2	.	CASSLANVGPNTGELFF	TGTGCCAGCAGCTTAGCGAATGTGGGGCCGAACACCGGGGAGCTGTTTTTT
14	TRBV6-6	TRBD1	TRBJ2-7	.	CASSAGTGGYEQYF	TGTGCCAGCAGCGCCGGGACAGGGGGTTACGAGCAGTACTTC
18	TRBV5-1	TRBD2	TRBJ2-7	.	CASSFGTSGTRSSYEQYF	TGCGCCAGCAGCTTTGGGACTAGCGGGACCAGAAGCTCCTACGAGCAGTACTTC